A single TCR beta chain is shown here with its context. This sample is part of a study of siplizumab effects on memory and regulatory T cells. This CDR3 is built from 13 residues. Germline V CDR1 and CDR2: LNHDA, SQIVND (reference sequence). The V end was cut by 5 bases, the J end by 0 bases, with 7 bases between. TCRdb keeps only in-frame clones here, not all; method: immunoSEQ multiplex PCR. This table has some 97,000 clones, about 91% appearing once. The J gene is TRBJ1-1, the V gene TRBV19; D remains ambiguous. The TCR sequence derives from a human donor in good health. Input material: CD4+ T cells sorted from blood. The CDR3 DNA reads TGTGCCAGTAGTTGGACGATGAACACTGAAGCTTTCTTT. Its translation is CASSWTMNTEAFF.